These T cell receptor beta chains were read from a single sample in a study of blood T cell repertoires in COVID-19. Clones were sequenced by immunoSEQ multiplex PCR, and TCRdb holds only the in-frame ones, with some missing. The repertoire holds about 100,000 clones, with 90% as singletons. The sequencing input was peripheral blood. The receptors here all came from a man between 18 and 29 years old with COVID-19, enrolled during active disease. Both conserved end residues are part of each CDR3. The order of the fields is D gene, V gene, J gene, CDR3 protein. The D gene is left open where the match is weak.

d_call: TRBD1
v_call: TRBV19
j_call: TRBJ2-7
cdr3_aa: CASSMGTGNEQYF

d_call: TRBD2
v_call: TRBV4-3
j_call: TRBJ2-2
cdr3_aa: CASSQDRVAGDSEEELFF

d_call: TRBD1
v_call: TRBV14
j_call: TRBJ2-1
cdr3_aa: CASSQDLLQGAQDEQFF

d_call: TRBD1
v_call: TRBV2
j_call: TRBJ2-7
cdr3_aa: CASIDRGLPGAYEQYF

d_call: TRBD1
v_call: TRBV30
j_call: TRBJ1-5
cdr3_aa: CAWSQGGNQPQHF

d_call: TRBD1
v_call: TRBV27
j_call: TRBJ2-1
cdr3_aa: CASSSIPGQVNEQFF

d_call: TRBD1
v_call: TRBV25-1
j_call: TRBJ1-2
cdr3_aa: CASNSEGAYGYTF

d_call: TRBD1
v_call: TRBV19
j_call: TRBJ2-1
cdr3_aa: CASSMGRQGVKQFF

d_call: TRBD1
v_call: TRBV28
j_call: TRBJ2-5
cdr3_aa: CASSLSTGGETQYF

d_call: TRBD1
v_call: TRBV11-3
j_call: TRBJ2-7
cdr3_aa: CASSPGQGWEEQYF

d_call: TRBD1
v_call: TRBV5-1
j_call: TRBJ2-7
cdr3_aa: CASSDQGQGIYEQYF

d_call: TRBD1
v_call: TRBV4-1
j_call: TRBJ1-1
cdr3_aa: CASSQDRKGALNTEAFF

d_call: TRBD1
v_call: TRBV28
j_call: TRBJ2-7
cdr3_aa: CASSRDRGRFEEQYF

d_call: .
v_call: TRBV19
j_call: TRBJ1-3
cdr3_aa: CASSAYSYSGNTIYF

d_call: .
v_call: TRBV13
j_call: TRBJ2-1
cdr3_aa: CASRLEGNEQFF

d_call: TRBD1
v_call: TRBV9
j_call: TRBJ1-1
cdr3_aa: CASSAQGDTEAFF

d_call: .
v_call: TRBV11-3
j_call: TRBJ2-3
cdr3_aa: CASSPDTGDTQYF

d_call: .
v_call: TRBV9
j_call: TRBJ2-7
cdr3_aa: CASSVDLGQAYEQYF

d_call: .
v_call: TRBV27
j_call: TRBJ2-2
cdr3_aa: CASSLLDHLATGELFF

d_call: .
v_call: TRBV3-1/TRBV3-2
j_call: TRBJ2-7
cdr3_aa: CASSHLGRYEQYF

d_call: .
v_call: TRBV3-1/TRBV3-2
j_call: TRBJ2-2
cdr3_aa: CASSQDRLGFGETNTGELFF

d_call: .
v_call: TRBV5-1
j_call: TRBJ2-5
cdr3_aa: CASSLAPGIQETQYF

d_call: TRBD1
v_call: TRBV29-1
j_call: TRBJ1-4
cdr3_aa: CSASQGAELLF

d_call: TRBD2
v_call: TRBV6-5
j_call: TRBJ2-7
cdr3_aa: CASSRPGLSGYEQYF

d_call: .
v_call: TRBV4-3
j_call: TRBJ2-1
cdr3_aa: CASSQDGSSYNEQFF

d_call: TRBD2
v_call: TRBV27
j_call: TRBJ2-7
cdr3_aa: CASSTPTGGTASGSYEQYF

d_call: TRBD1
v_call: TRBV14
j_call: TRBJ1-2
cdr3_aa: CASSQDFRRQGDHYGYTF

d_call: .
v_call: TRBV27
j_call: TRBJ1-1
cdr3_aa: CASSQGGTEAFF

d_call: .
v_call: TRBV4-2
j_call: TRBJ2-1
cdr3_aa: CASSQETRGNPNEQFF

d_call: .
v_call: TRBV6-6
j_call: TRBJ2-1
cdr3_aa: CASSPPRGYEQFF

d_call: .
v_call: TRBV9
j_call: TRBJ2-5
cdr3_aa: CASSPFLETQYF

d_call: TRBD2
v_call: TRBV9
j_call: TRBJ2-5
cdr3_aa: CASSVASGRETQYF

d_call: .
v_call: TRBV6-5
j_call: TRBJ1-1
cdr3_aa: CASSYSIQGTEAFF

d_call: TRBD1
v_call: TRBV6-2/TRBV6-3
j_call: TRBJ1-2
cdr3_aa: CASSSTGGFGYTF

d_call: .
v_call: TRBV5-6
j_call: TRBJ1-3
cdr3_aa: CASTRSGGGNTIYF

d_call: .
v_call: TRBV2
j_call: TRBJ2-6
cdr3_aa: CASKTGSSGANVLTF

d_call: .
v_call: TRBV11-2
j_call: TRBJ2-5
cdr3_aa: CASSPTRGGETQYF

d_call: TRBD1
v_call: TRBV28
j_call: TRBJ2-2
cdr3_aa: CASSRPGQKDGELFF

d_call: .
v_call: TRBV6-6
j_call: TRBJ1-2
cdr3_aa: CASRDQGFLNYGYTF

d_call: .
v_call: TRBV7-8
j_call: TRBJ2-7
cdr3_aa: CASSLVPWEPREQYF

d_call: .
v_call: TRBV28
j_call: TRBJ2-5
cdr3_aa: CASSQTMSETQYF

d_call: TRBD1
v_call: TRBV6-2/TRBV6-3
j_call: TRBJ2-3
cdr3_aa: CASSSGQGWGTDTQYF

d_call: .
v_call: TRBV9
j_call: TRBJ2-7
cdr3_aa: CASSVGPGRGTYEQYF

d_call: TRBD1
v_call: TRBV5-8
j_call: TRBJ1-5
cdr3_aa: CASSPQGALNQPQHF

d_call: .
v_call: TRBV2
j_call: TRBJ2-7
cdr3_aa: CASSEHREGYEQYF

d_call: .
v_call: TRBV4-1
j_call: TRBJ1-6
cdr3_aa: CASSQGLGSPLHF

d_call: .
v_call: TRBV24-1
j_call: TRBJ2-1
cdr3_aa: CATSSIHNEQFF